This is a list of T cell receptor beta chains from one sample in a study of T-cell reconstitution after alpha-beta-depleted transplantation in children. MiXCR, run by TCRdb on the PCR reads, gives a single entry per CDR3 protein. The data hold 200,000 to 300,000 distinct CDR3 sequences, with 25% observed a single time. Sequences were derived from PBMCs, sampled before TCRalphabeta/CD19-depleted stem cell transplant. These receptors came from a girl aged 2 to 9 with Fanconi anemia, due to receive a stem cell transplant. CDR3s include the opening cysteine and the closing phenylalanine or tryptophan. A D gene is named only where the DNA matches it firmly. Only part of the rows carry a size: once, few, many, or a class if the clone is expanded.

J gene,clone size,D gene,V gene,CDR3 DNA,CDR3 protein
TRBJ1-5,many,.,TRBV21-1,TGTGCCAGCAGCAACGAGGGACAGGGCTTTCTCGATCAGCCCCAGCATTTT,CASSNEGQGFLDQPQHF
TRBJ2-5,many,.,TRBV20-1,TGCAGTGCTTGGGACCGCCAGACCCAGTACTTC,CSAWDRQTQYF
TRBJ1-5,many,.,TRBV19,TGTGCCAGTAGCTCCTTGATAACTAGCAATCAGCCCCAGCATTTT,CASSSLITSNQPQHF
TRBJ2-5,many,.,TRBV20-1,TGCAGTGTTTTCCTAGCTCAAGAGACCCAGTACTTC,CSVFLAQETQYF
TRBJ2-7,many,.,TRBV29-1,TGCAGCGTCCGAGGTAGCGGTGCTCCCTACGAGCAGTACTTC,CSVRGSGAPYEQYF
TRBJ2-7,many,TRBD1,TRBV6-5,TGTGCCAGCAGTTACCCCAGTGGGACAGGGGGCTACGAGCAGTACTTC,CASSYPSGTGGYEQYF
TRBJ2-1,.,TRBD2,TRBV6-4,TGTGCCAGCAGTGCGCTAGCGGGGGGGCCGCAGTTCTTC,CASSALAGGPQFF
TRBJ2-1,.,TRBD2,TRBV11-2,TGTGCCAGCAGCTTAGAAACTAGCGGGACTTACAATGAGCAGTTCTTC,CASSLETSGTYNEQFF
TRBJ2-6,many,.,TRBV20-1,TGCAGTGCTAGCGGGACCCTCTCTGGGGCCAACGTCCTGACTTTC,CSASGTLSGANVLTF
TRBJ2-7,few,TRBD2,TRBV28,TGTGCCAGCAGTTTGGATGGCGGGAGCTCCTACGAGCAGTACTTC,CASSLDGGSSYEQYF
TRBJ2-3,many,TRBD2,TRBV15,TGTGCCACCAGCAGCTTTAGCGGGAACTCAGATACGCAGTATTTT,CATSSFSGNSDTQYF
TRBJ1-2,many,TRBD1,TRBV29-1,TGCAGCGTTGGGGAGACAGGGGTTGGCTACACCTTC,CSVGETGVGYTF
TRBJ2-7,.,.,TRBV18,TGTGCCAGCTCACCATTGGAGTCCAACGAGCAGTACTTC,CASSPLESNEQYF
TRBJ2-3,many,.,TRBV20-1,TGCAGTGCTAGAGGGGGCACAGATACGCAGTATTTT,CSARGGTDTQYF
TRBJ2-7,few,.,TRBV29-1,TGCAGCGTTGGGCCAACAGGGACCTACGAGCAGTACTTC,CSVGPTGTYEQYF
TRBJ1-2,many,.,TRBV18,TGTGCCAGCTCACCACAGGGTGCAAACTATGGCTACACCTTC,CASSPQGANYGYTF
TRBJ2-5,.,.,TRBV20-1,TGCAGTGCTCTCGTGGGAGGACCACAAGAGACCCAGTACTTC,CSALVGGPQETQYF
TRBJ2-3,few,TRBD2,TRBV20-1,TGCAGTGCTAGCCCGGCGGGACTAGCGGGGCTTTCCCCCACAGATACGCAGTATTTT,CSASPAGLAGLSPTDTQYF
TRBJ2-7,.,TRBD2,TRBV7-2,TGTGCCAGCAGCTTAACTCGGGGGGGCGGCGAGCAGTACTTC,CASSLTRGGGEQYF
TRBJ2-1,.,.,TRBV29-1,TGCAGCGTCGGACAGACACGCAACAATGAGCAGTTCTTC,CSVGQTRNNEQFF
TRBJ2-5,many,TRBD2,TRBV11-2,TGTGCCAGCAGCTTAGATTTAGCTAGCGGGGGCAAAGAGACCCAGTACTTC,CASSLDLASGGKETQYF
TRBJ2-5,many,TRBD2,TRBV20-1,TGCAGTGCTAGTGGGACTAGCAGGGAGACCCAGTACTTC,CSASGTSRETQYF
TRBJ2-3,few,TRBD2,TRBV15,TGTGCCACCAGCCGGCGGGGGGCACATGGTACGCAGTATTTT,CATSRRGAHGTQYF
TRBJ2-7,.,.,TRBV29-1,TGCAGCGCGCAGGGTGCAGCCTACGAGCAGTACTTC,CSAQGAAYEQYF